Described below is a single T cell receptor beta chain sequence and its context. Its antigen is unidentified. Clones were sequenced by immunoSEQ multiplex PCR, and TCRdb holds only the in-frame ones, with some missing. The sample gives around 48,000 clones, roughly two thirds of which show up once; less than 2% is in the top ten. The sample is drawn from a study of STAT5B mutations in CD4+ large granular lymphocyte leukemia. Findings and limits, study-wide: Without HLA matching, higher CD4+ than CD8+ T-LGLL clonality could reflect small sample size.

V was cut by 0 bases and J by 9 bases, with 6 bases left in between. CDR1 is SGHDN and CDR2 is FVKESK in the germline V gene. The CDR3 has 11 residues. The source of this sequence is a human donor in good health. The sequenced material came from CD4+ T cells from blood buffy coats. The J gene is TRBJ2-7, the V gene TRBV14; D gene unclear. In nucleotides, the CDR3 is TGTGCCAGCAGCCAAGAATCGGTGCAGTACTTC. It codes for CASSQESVQYF. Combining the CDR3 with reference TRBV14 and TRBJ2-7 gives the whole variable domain EAGVTQFPSHSVIEKGQTVTLRCDPISGHDNLYWYRRVMGKEIKFLLHFVKESKQDESGMPNNRFLAERTGGTYSTLKVQPAELEDSGVYFCASSQESVQYFGPGTRLTVT.